The clone carrying this T cell receptor beta chain was recorded many times. Its specificity is unknown. What was amplified from RNA transcripts were TCR beta CDR3 regions. In the first-round RT-PCR of the TCR CDR3, the HTBI primer set was used. Each CDR3 protein is one row after TCRdb ran MiXCR on the multiplex PCR reads. The profile shows hundreds of thousands of distinct CDR3 sequences, roughly 25% of them singletons. This record belongs to a study of T cells in Graves' hyperthyroidism and ophthalmopathy. Study details: Once the initial diagnosis was made, peripheral blood was obtained before any treatment. Study outcomes and limitations: A model of 13 V-J features distinguished ophthalmopathy from stable hyperthyroidism. Blood shared most expanded thyroid clonotypes above 0.001.

From germline, CDR1 is MDHEN and CDR2 SYDVKM. This CDR3 has 12 residues. V gave up 5 bases and J gave up 7 bases, with 12 bases separating them. Material: blood. The chain carries TRBV28 and TRBJ2-7; a weak D match, TRBD1 (8 bases). The sequence was obtained from a woman in her twenties or thirties with Graves' ophthalmopathy. The CDR3 spells CASSQQGGEQYF. Written as DNA, the CDR3 is TGTGCCAGCAGTCAACAGGGGGGGGAGCAGTACTTC.